The clone carrying this T cell receptor beta chain was counted only a few times. This sample was included in a study of early T cells in non-severe SARS-CoV-2 infection. The CDR3 spans 17 residues. Germline V gene data show CDR1 as MGHRA and CDR2 as YSYEKL. Losses at the gene ends were 3 bases for V and 8 bases for J; bases not matched to a gene: 10. The library protocol tagged individual cDNA molecules with unique molecular identifiers. Using its own MiXCR run on the 5' RACE reads, TCRdb lists one record per CDR3 protein. Among about 56,000 distinct CDR3 sequences, over 12% were seen once, and the ten largest hold 4.1%.

This receptor was obtained from an adult who was a healthcare worker with PCR-confirmed SARS-CoV-2 infection or an uninfected control (not recorded which). The sample here was whole blood, taken at baseline. The chain has TRBV4-1 and TRBJ1-6; TRBD1 matches at 10 bases. The CDR3 sequence is CASSHDPRDRGYSPLHF. The CDR3 DNA reads as TGCGCCAGCAGCCATGATCCCCGGGACAGGGGTTATTCACCCCTCCACTTT.